This TCR beta chain originates from a study of early T cells in non-severe SARS-CoV-2 infection. Study-wide background: Chains were unpaired, as sequencing was done on bulk RNA from unsorted whole blood.

The CDR3 contains 13 residues. V lost 7 bases to trimming and J lost 5 bases; unmatched junction nucleotides: 6. Germline-derived CDR1 and CDR2 are MDHEN and SYDVKM. Notes on the study in general: Anti-spike CD8 responses were favored in VDJdb matching, and private and CD4 specificities were missed.

At least ten counts were recorded for this clonotype. What it binds is not known. Individual cDNA molecules carried attached unique molecular identifiers. TCRdb itself ran the 5' RACE reads through MiXCR, one entry per CDR3 protein. The sample lists about 55,000 distinct CDR3 sequences; 7% to 10% were seen once. The sample comprised whole blood. The receptor's source is an adult who was a healthcare worker with PCR-confirmed SARS-CoV-2 infection or an uninfected control (not recorded which). The chain uses TRBV28 and TRBJ2-3, with 7 bases that match TRBD1. CDR3 in amino acids: CASKLGGRDTQYF. The CDR3 DNA reads TGTGCCAGCAAATTAGGGGGCAGAGATACGCAGTATTTT.